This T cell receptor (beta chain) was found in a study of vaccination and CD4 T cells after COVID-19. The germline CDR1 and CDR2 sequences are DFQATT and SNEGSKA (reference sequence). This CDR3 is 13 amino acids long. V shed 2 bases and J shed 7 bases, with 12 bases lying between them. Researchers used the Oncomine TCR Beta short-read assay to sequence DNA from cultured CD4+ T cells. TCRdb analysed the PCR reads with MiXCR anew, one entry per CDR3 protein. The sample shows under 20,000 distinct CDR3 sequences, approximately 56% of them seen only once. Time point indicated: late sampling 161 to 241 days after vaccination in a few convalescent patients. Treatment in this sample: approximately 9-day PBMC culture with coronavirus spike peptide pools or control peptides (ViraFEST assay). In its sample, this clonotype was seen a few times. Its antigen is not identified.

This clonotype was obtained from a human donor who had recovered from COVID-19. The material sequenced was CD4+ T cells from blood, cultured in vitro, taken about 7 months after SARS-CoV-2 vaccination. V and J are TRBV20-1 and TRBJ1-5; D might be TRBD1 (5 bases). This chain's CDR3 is CSARKGESQPQHF. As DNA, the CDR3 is TGCAGTGCTAGAAAAGGGGAGTCCCAGCCCCAGCATTTT.